This T cell receptor beta chain was obtained from a study of neoadjuvant anti-PD-1 for oral cavity cancer (dated by TCRdb to the early 2020s). For context, the study as a whole: Before curative-intent surgical resection, most patients were given three to four biweekly doses of nivolumab at 3 mg/kg. Patients who did not progress were given a fourth nivolumab dose at about day 43 and had definitive surgical resection on days 50-56. Under RECIST 1.1, patients with complete response, partial response or stable disease were classed as responders, and patients with progression were classed as non-responders. The parent correlative cohort had 12 to 13 patients and a response rate of 33%.

PBMC libraries used mostly roughly 480 ng of input genomic DNA for deep sequencing, with six replicates per sample. The immunoSEQ hsTCRbeta kit was used to prepare TCRbeta libraries according to the manufacturer's instructions. The finished libraries were brought together in one pool at roughly 2.7 nM, which was then read using an Illumina NovaSeq 6000 S4 flow cell. As for how the authors treated the data: The immunoSEQ Analyzer was used for raw data preprocessing and quality control. The analysis was restricted to productive rearrangements, with each unique CDR3 amino acid sequence defining a clonotype. Repertoire clonality was estimated as the Gini-Simpson index, which was calculated using the R package tcR. Student's t test was used to compare Gini indices, and Pearson correlation was used to assess associations with tumor size change. The table was pulled from immuneACCESS by TCRdb, which kept in-frame rearrangements only. Such tables lose some clones; where checked, under half of the loss comes from unresolved V genes, and the rest has no known cause. V and J calls and clone size are given by that table; D and trimming were obtained from the DNA. Within this sample are about 15,000 clones, with about 64% of them counted one time only. The ten largest clones take up 2.5% to 3.5% of the sample.

In the case of this clone: Which antigen it targets is not known. No base-level quality is on record; no much larger clone is a single base apart.

The CDR3 sequence holds 15 residues, the cysteine and phenylalanine included. Only the CDR3 portion is preserved as DNA: 45 bases, with reading frame beginning at the first base. CDR1 and CDR2 are read off the germline V gene (reference sequence) as SGHNT and YYREEE. Trimming accounts for 4 bases at V and 5 bases at J, while the number of junction bases matched to no gene is 7. In the paper's terms, the time point label means: before neoadjuvant nivolumab. Patients were newly diagnosed with stage II-IVA oral cavity squamous cell carcinoma and had received no prior systemic or radiation treatment. The cohort was made up of patients with locally advanced, HPV-negative oral cavity squamous cell carcinoma. Peripheral blood mononuclear cells were analyzed directly, without maintenance or expansion in culture. The samples were drawn from a longitudinal correlative study tied to a single-arm phase II trial testing neoadjuvant nivolumab in oral cavity squamous cell carcinoma. Genomic DNA-based TCRbeta sequencing was performed on subject-matched pre- and post-treatment PBMCs and tumors from three responders and three non-responders. Peripheral blood mononuclear cells were drawn once before nivolumab treatment and a second time after treatment, when surgery took place. The Maxwell RSC DNA from Cells kit was used to extract genomic DNA from PBMCs.

Broad study findings and their caveats: After neoadjuvant nivolumab, significantly higher T cell clonality (Gini index) was found within PBMCs in non-responders than in responders. Higher pretreatment blood TCRbeta clonality and lower post-treatment tumor TCRbeta clonality were correlated with higher pretreatment blood Treg/Th17 ratios. TCR analyses included only a few patients per response group, and the authors called for larger cohorts for validation.

The clonotype was recovered from a person between 40 and 80 years old with oral cavity squamous cell carcinoma. The chain is made from TRBV5-4 and TRBJ2-7, and 12 junctional nucleotides match TRBD2. This material consisted of PBMCs, taken before nivolumab (anti-PD-1) treatment. The CDR3 protein sequence reads: CASSTPTSGRDEQYF. The DNA sequence is given as TGTGCCAGCAGCACCCCGACTAGCGGGAGAGACGAGCAGTACTTC.